The subject of this entry is one TCR beta chain. The V and J ends lost 7 bases and 7 bases, in that order; junction bases with no gene match: 8. This CDR3 is built from 15 residues. Germline V gene sequence: CDR1 LNHDA, CDR2 SQIVND (reference sequence). In the original analysis: Reference gene primers were amplified, and this amplification served to estimate nucleated cell counts. Here immunoSEQ multiplex PCR was the method, and the copy in TCRdb shows in-frame clones only, minus some. The DNA gave D and trimming, while V, J and clone size come from that table. The data show some 7,700 clones, about 87% seen once. The data are from a study of blood T cell repertoires in COVID-19.

The sequence derives from a human donor in a cohort sampled during active COVID-19. Source material: peripheral blood. The chain joins TRBV19 to TRBJ2-1, with 12 bases matching TRBD2. CDR3 residues: CASTSWTSGKNEQFF. CDR3 coding DNA: TGTGCCAGTACCTCCTGGACTAGCGGGAAGAATGAGCAGTTCTTC.